Below are 21 T cell receptor beta chains sequenced from a single sample in a study of post-analysis software for immune sequencing data. These receptors' targets are unknown. Study findings and constraints: Patients had higher frequencies than controls of five or six TRBV segments, including TRBV5-6, TRBV5-1 and TRBV20-1.

Prepared TCR beta cDNA libraries contained unique molecular identifiers. TCRdb passed the PCR reads through MiXCR, listing each CDR3 protein once. The sample yields around 710,000 distinct CDR3 sequences, about 45% seen once. Material for sequencing was blood. These receptor sequences come from a girl under 18 with multiple sclerosis.

The rearrangement links TRBV5-1 to TRBJ2-1; TRBD2 is a possible D gene (6 bases). CDR1 and CDR2 from the germline V gene are SGHRS and YFSETQ. V lost 5 bases and J 13 bases, leaving 25 bases between the germline ends. The CDR3 length is 15 residues. The CDR3 DNA reads as TGCGCCAGCAGTTTTAGTCCCCAACCGGGAGAAAGCCAGTTCTTC. It encodes CASSFSPQPGESQFF.

This chain links TRBV10-3 with TRBJ2-1; a possible D gene is TRBD1 (6 bases). The CDR3 spans 13 residues. Trimming took 3 bases from V and 8 from J, leaving 11 bases between them. In germline, CDR1 is ENHRY, CDR2 SYGVKD. CDR3 in DNA: TGTGCCATCAGTGAATCCAGGGGTCATGAGCAGTTCTTC. It translates to CAISESRGHEQFF.

This clonotype came up many times. The genes are TRBV29-1 and TRBJ2-3, with D perhaps matching TRBD2 (6 bases). Germline-derived CDR1 and CDR2 are SQVTM and ANQGSEA. Trimming stripped 0 bases from V and 0 bases from J, with 10 bases between. There are 15 residues in the CDR3. The CDR3 DNA reads TGCAGCGTTGAAGATCCGGGGAGGAGCACAGATACGCAGTATTTT. Amino acids: CSVEDPGRSTDTQYF.

This chain links TRBV10-3 with TRBJ1-6, with D unclear. Trimming took off 2 bases at V and 4 bases at J, with 6 bases between the two ends. Per germline, CDR1 ENHRY and CDR2 SYGVKD. The CDR3 length is 14 residues. The CDR3 DNA reads as TGTGCCATCAGTGAGCTCCAATATAATTCACCCCTCCACTTT. Protein product: CAISELQYNSPLHF.

This clonotype came up a few times. This chain connects TRBV10-3 to TRBJ2-1, with TRBD2 matching over 7 bases. With 6 bases clipped from V and 7 bases from J, the junction kept 12 bases outside the gene matches. The CDR3 contains 15 residues. Germline V gene sequence: CDR1 ENHRY, CDR2 SYGVKD. CDR3 loop: CAIRPVAGYGNEQFF. As DNA, the CDR3 is TGTGCCATCAGGCCCGTAGCGGGCTACGGAAATGAGCAGTTCTTC.

The V and J genes are TRBV5-1 and TRBJ2-7; 13 bases line up with TRBD2. Germline lookup yields CDR1 SGHRS and CDR2 YFSETQ. Trimming at V came to 4 bases and at J to 8 bases, leaving 12 bases not matched to a gene. CDR3 length: 16 residues. The CDR3 nucleotides read TGCGCCAGCAGCCCTATCCTGACTAGCGGGAGGTACAAGCAGTACTTC. Its protein product is CASSPILTSGRYKQYF.

V is TRBV4-3 and J is TRBJ2-1; D is uncertain. V lost 2 bases and J 0 bases, leaving 8 bases between the germline ends. The CDR3 runs 15 residues. Germline V gene sequence: CDR1 LGHNA, CDR2 YSLEER. The DNA for the CDR3 is TGCGCCAGCAGCCAAACGAGAAGCTCCTACAATGAGCAGTTCTTC. Protein: CASSQTRSSYNEQFF.

V and J are TRBV6-5 and TRBJ1-2; D possibly corresponds to TRBD1 (5 bases). The germline V gene has CDR1 MNHEY and CDR2 SVGAGI. The V end lost 3 bases, the J end lost 3 bases, and 11 bases lay between the germline ends. CDR3 length equals 14 residues. The CDR3 DNA reads as TGTGCCAGCAGTTATAAAACAGGATACTATGGCTACACCTTC. It yields the protein CASSYKTGYYGYTF.

The chain carries TRBV9 and TRBJ2-1, with 7 bases that match TRBD2. The germline V gene has CDR1 SGDLS and CDR2 YYNGEE. V lost 4 bases and J lost 7; bases outside the gene matches: 17. The CDR3 covers 17 residues. The CDR3: CASSPGTSGAGGNEQFF. The CDR3 DNA reads as TGTGCCAGCAGCCCTGGGACGAGCGGGGCTGGGGGAAATGAGCAGTTCTTC.

V gene TRBV6-2 or TRBV6-3 combines with J gene TRBJ1-1, with 7 bases fitting TRBD1. Trimming removed 4 bases from V and 0 bases from J; junction bases left unmatched: 5. In germline, CDR1 is MNHEY, CDR2 SVGEGT. The CDR3 has 15 amino acids. CDR3 amino acids: CASSFTGQLNTEAFF. The DNA for the CDR3 is TGTGCCAGCAGTTTTACGGGACAGCTGAACACTGAAGCTTTCTTT.

The chain is built from TRBV27 and TRBJ2-7, with 8 bases aligning to TRBD1. The ends lost 1 base at V and 6 bases at J; junction bases unmatched: 8. Germline V gene lookup returns CDR1 MNHEY and CDR2 SMNVEV (reference sequence). The CDR3 covers 15 residues. CDR3: CASSLWFPGGSEQYF. The CDR3 bases are TGTGCCAGCAGTTTATGGTTTCCAGGGGGCTCCGAGCAGTACTTC.

This sequence joins TRBV7-2 and TRBJ2-5; D gene unclear. V lost 2 bases and J lost 2, with 12 bases in between. Germline-derived CDR1 and CDR2 are SGHTA and FQGNSA. The CDR3 is 15 residues long. Here the CDR3 DNA reads TGTGCCAGCAGCTTATCGGGTCAGGATCAAGAGACCCAGTACTTC. Its translation: CASSLSGQDQETQYF.

The table lists this clonotype with a few counts. The chain combines TRBV9 with TRBJ2-7; 7 nucleotides agree with TRBD2. The J segment lost 10 bases and the V segment lost 0 bases, leaving 10 bases of the junction unmatched. Germline CDR1 is SGDLS and CDR2 is YYNGEE. This CDR3 spans 14 amino acids. Written as DNA, the CDR3 is TGTGCCAGCAGCGTAGCGAGCGGGAACACGGGACAGTACTTC. It encodes CASSVASGNTGQYF. Variable domain in full (rest from reference TRBV9 and TRBJ2-7): DSGVTQTPKHLITATGQRVTLRCSPRSGDLSVYWYQQSLDQGLQFLIQYYNGEERAKGNILERFSAQQFPDLHSELNLSSLELGDSALYFCASSVASGNTGQYFGPGTRLTVT.

The CDR3 sequence is CASSVAGGREQYF. As DNA, the CDR3 is TGTGCCAGCAGCGTGGCGGGAGGTCGTGAGCAGTACTTC. The chain uses TRBV9 and TRBJ2-7; 8 bases are shared with TRBD2. The CDR3 spans 13 residues. V gave up 2 bases and J gave up 7 bases; unmatched junction bases: 5. Germline lookup yields CDR1 SGDLS and CDR2 YYNGEE.

Ten or more counts support this clonotype. This chain uses TRBV12-3 or TRBV12-4 with TRBJ2-3, with 8 bases identical to TRBD2. This CDR3 region has 16 residues. J was trimmed by 4 bases and V by 4 bases; bases with no gene match: 10. This chain's CDR3 is CASSYPSGSSPDTQYF. CDR3 in DNA: TGTGCCAGCAGTTACCCCAGCGGGAGCTCCCCAGATACGCAGTATTTT.

The chain carries TRBV6-6 and TRBJ1-2; perhaps TRBD1 as D (6 bases). Germline V gene sequence: CDR1 MNHNY, CDR2 SVGAGI (reference sequence). V dropped 6 bases and J dropped 8 bases, with 16 bases sitting between them. This CDR3 comprises 13 residues. The DNA of the CDR3 is TGTGCCAGCAGCCTAGGGGGGTCGGGAGGCTACACCTTC. Amino acid sequence: CASSLGGSGGYTF.

This chain joins TRBV29-1 and TRBJ2-1; D remains unclear. CDR3 length equals 11 residues. V lost 4 bases to trimming and J lost 5 bases, with 6 bases between them. From germline, CDR1 is SQVTM and CDR2 ANQGSEA. CDR3 residues: CSVVSDNEQFF. The CDR3 DNA is TGCAGCGTTGTCAGCGACAATGAGCAGTTCTTC.

V and J are TRBV24-1 and TRBJ2-6; 8 positions match TRBD1. The ends lost 4 bases at V and 0 bases at J; junction bases unmatched: 10. The CDR3 is 19 amino acids. Germline CDR1 KGHDR, CDR2 SFDVKD. The CDR3 DNA sequence: TGTGCCACCAGTGACACGAAGGGGACAGGACTCTCTGGGGCCAACGTCCTGACTTTC. Translating gives CATSDTKGTGLSGANVLTF.

J is TRBJ1-2 and V is TRBV13; the match to TRBD1 covers 8 bases. Trimming removed 3 bases from V and 2 bases from J; junction bases left unmatched: 5. The CDR3 has 15 residues. Germline V gene data show CDR1 as PRHDT and CDR2 as FYEKMQ (reference sequence). In DNA, the CDR3 is TGTGCCAGCAGCTTCTGGACAGGGCCCAACTATGGCTACACCTTC. It translates to CASSFWTGPNYGYTF.

CDR3 in DNA: TGCAGTGCTTTTGACCCCCGGGGGAACTATGGCTACACCTTC. This gives the protein CSAFDPRGNYGYTF. J is TRBJ1-2 and V is TRBV20-1, with a tentative D call TRBD1 (5 bases). The CDR3 is made up of 14 amino acids. Germline V gives CDR1 DFQATT, CDR2 SNEGSKA (reference sequence). With 5 bases removed from V and 2 bases from J, the gap between germline ends came to 15 bases.

This chain joins TRBV18 and TRBJ2-7, with 7 bases identical to TRBD2. The V gene's germline CDR1 is KGHSH and CDR2 LQKENI. The junction had 7 bases not matched to a gene; V was cut back by 2 bases and J by 0 bases. The CDR3 totals 16 residues. The CDR3: CASSPWGGSSSYEQYF. The CDR3 nucleotides are TGTGCCAGCTCACCATGGGGAGGGAGCAGCTCCTACGAGCAGTACTTC. Full variable domain (rest looked up from reference TRBV18 and TRBJ2-7): NAGVMQNPRHLVRRRGQEARLRCSPMKGHSHVYWYRQLPEEGLKFMVYLQKENIIDESGMPKERFSAEFPKEGPSILRIQQVVRGDSAAYFCASSPWGGSSSYEQYFGPGTRLTVT.